These 8 T cell receptor beta chains were all obtained from the same sample, sequenced in a study of T cell changes during pregnancy in multiple sclerosis (dated by TCRdb to the late 2010s). Library generation was performed with the immunoSEQ multiplex PCR assay. TCRdb provides this immuneACCESS table in a form limited to in-frame rearrangements. Some clones are lacking; in checked studies, under half of them reflect an unresolved V gene, and why the rest are absent is not known. The sample records 85,000 to 130,000 clones, less than 95% of which are singletons. 1.5% to 2% of the sample belongs to the ten largest clones. Source: peripheral blood, taken before pregnancy. These TCRs come from a female donor with multiple sclerosis, enrolled in a pregnancy study.

This chain connects TRBV18 to TRBJ1-2; 8 nucleotides line up with TRBD1. The CDR3 consists of 14 residues. Per the germline V gene, CDR1 is KGHSH and CDR2 is LQKENI. The V segment lost 3 bases and the J segment 5 bases; nucleotides outside the gene matches: 5. CDR3 region: CASSPGQEQYGYTF. Written as DNA, the CDR3 is TGTGCCAGCTCACCGGGACAGGAACAGTATGGCTACACCTTC.

The gene calls are TRBV7-9 and TRBJ2-7; 7 bases match TRBD2. The CDR3 length is 14 residues. V was pared by 6 bases and J by 3 bases, with 8 bases of the junction left unmatched. Germline CDR1 SEHNR, CDR2 FQNEAQ (reference sequence). For the CDR3, the DNA is TGTGCCAGCAGACGCGGTGGGGGGGTCTACGAGCAGTACTTC. Protein product: CASRRGGGVYEQYF.

The chain combines TRBV28 with TRBJ2-1, with TRBD2 identical over 8 bases. The junction had 6 bases not matched to a gene; V was cut back by 5 bases and J by 6 bases. This CDR3 region has 14 residues. Germline V gene sequence: CDR1 MDHEN, CDR2 SYDVKM. CDR3 in DNA: TGTGCCAGCAGTCGGGGGGGCAGACCCAATGAGCAGTTCTTC. It encodes CASSRGGRPNEQFF.

CDR3 residues: CASSRRTGSAEAFF. Here the CDR3 DNA reads TGTGCCAGCAGCCGACGGACAGGGAGCGCTGAAGCTTTCTTT. V gene TRBV11-1 combines with J gene TRBJ1-1; TRBD1 aligns across 8 bases. Germline CDR1 is SGHAT and CDR2 is FQDESV (reference sequence). V shed 5 bases and J 6 bases; nucleotides not matched to a gene: 8. The CDR3 is 14 amino acids.

Only one count was recorded for this clone. V gene TRBV7-2 combines with J gene TRBJ1-2, with TRBD1 matching 7 bases. CDR1 is SGHTA and CDR2 is FQGNSA in the germline V gene. The CDR3 is made up of 15 amino acids. The ends lost 6 bases at V and 3 bases at J; junction bases unmatched: 10. CDR3 bases: TGTGCCAGCAGTCTTCAGGGGGGACTAGACTATGGCTACACCTTC. Translation gives CASSLQGGLDYGYTF.

V and J are TRBV5-1 and TRBJ2-7; perhaps TRBD2 as D (5 bases). CDR3 length equals 13 residues. Trimming removed 4 bases from V and 2 bases from J, with 10 bases in between. Germline-derived CDR1 and CDR2 are SGHRS and YFSETQ. The CDR3 DNA is TGCGCCAGCAGCGGCCTGGGAGCCTACGAGCAGTACTTC. This codes for CASSGLGAYEQYF.

The chain is built from TRBV11-3 and TRBJ2-3; D not certain. The CDR3 spans 14 residues. The ends were cut back, 1 base at V and 4 bases at J, with 9 bases in the middle. Per germline, CDR1 SGHNT and CDR2 YENEEA. The CDR3 loop is CASSLALVADTQYF. As DNA, the CDR3 is TGTGCCAGCAGCTTAGCCCTAGTAGCAGATACGCAGTATTTT.

This chain links TRBV5-4 with TRBJ1-1; 8 nucleotides agree with TRBD1. V trimming: 4 bases; J trimming: 4 bases; junction bases outside the gene matches: 9. Germline assignment: CDR1 SGHNT and CDR2 YYREEE (reference sequence). The CDR3 totals 15 residues. As DNA, the CDR3 is TGTGCCAGCAGCCCAAAGACAGGGGAGACCACTGAAGCTTTCTTT. Residues: CASSPKTGETTEAFF. The full variable domain, its missing parts supplied by reference TRBV5-4 and TRBJ1-1, is ETGVTQSPTHLIKTRGQQVTLRCSSQSGHNTVSWYQQALGQGPQFIFQYYREEENGRGNFPPRFSGLQFPNYSSELNVNALELDDSALYLCASSPKTGETTEAFFGQGTRLTVV.